Following are 20 T cell receptor beta chains from one sample sequenced in a study of T cell responses to AZD1222 COVID-19 vaccine. The repertoire was sequenced with immunoSEQ multiplex PCR; TCRdb's copy has only in-frame clones and lacks some. Among 150,000 to 200,000 clones listed, roughly 89% were seen once. The sequences come from peripheral blood, collected on day 0 of AZD1222 vaccination. These receptors were collected from an adult in good health.

This chain connects TRBV3-1 (or the pseudogene TRBV3-2) to TRBJ1-1; weak D call: TRBD1 (6 bases). The germline CDR1 and CDR2 sequences are LGHDT and YNNKEL (reference sequence). The CDR3 contains 16 residues. The germline V and J ends were trimmed by 1 base and 1 base, with 13 bases remaining between them. The CDR3: CASSQGRDKKNTEAFF. The CDR3 DNA reads TGTGCCAGCAGCCAAGGCAGGGACAAAAAGAACACTGAAGCTTTCTTT.

The V call is TRBV5-1, the J call TRBJ2-1, with TRBD2 matching over 10 bases. The CDR3 consists of 21 residues. Per germline, CDR1 SGHRS and CDR2 YFSETQ. Losses at the gene ends were 4 bases for V and 0 bases for J; bases not matched to a gene: 19. CDR3 DNA: TGCGCCAGCAGCCCCTGGCCCTCTAGCGGGAGTATGGGGAGCTCCTACAATGAGCAGTTCTTC. Residues: CASSPWPSSGSMGSSYNEQFF.

In its sample, this clone was seen many times. V gene TRBV6-2 or TRBV6-3 combines with J gene TRBJ1-6; maybe TRBD1 (5 bases). CDR1 and CDR2 (germline): MNHEY, SVGEGT. Trimming took off 5 bases at V and 8 bases at J, with 19 bases between the two ends. The CDR3 consists of 16 residues. CDR3 coding DNA: TGTGCCAGCAGTCGACCGCCGGGGCTCTTGGATTCACCCCTCCACTTT. The encoded protein is CASSRPPGLLDSPLHF.

V usage is TRBV7-2 and J usage is TRBJ1-4, with a weak D call TRBD1 (5 bases). CDR3 length: 13 residues. The V end was cut by 8 bases, the J end by 8 bases, with 15 bases between. Germline lookup yields CDR1 SGHTA and CDR2 FQGNSA. Here the CDR3 DNA reads TGTGCCAGCTCAGCCAGGGTGTTCGAAAAACTGTTTTTT. It yields the protein CASSARVFEKLFF.

The rearrangement joins TRBV11-2 to TRBJ1-4; D is perhaps TRBD1 (5 bases). CDR3 length: 15 amino acids. In germline, CDR1 is SGHAT, CDR2 FQNNGV. With 4 bases removed from V and 4 bases from J, the gap between germline ends came to 13 bases. The CDR3 bases are TGTGCCAGCAGCTCCAGGGTTGGTTATAATGAAAAACTGTTTTTT. Its protein is CASSSRVGYNEKLFF. Combining the CDR3 with reference TRBV11-2 and TRBJ1-4 gives the whole variable domain EAGVAQSPRYKIIEKRQSVAFWCNPISGHATLYWYQQILGQGPKLLIQFQNNGVVDDSQLPKDRFSAERLKGVDSTLKIQPAKLEDSAVYLCASSSRVGYNEKLFFGSGTQLSVL.

This clone was recorded only once. CDR3 DNA sequence: TGTGCCAGCAGCCAAGATGGGGACAGGGGCTCACCCCTCCACTTT. It encodes CASSQDGDRGSPLHF. The chain couples TRBV3-1 (or the pseudogene TRBV3-2) to TRBJ1-6; TRBD1 matches 10 bases. Trimming cost V 0 bases and J 10 bases; bases outside gene matches: 3. This CDR3 has 15 amino acids. Per the germline V gene, CDR1 is LGHDT and CDR2 is YNNKEL (reference sequence).

The chain uses TRBV28 and TRBJ2-7; TRBD2 is a possible D gene (5 bases). Germline CDR1 reads MDHEN; CDR2 reads SYDVKM. There are 13 residues in the CDR3. Deletions cut 3 bases from V and 4 bases from J, with 10 bases between. The CDR3 DNA reads as TGTGCCAGCAGTTTGAAACCGGGGTACGAGCAGTACGTC. It is translated as CASSLKPGYEQYV.

V is TRBV19 and J is TRBJ2-1; D may be TRBD1 or TRBD2 (5 bases each). The germline CDR1 and CDR2 sequences are LNHDA and SQIVND (reference sequence). The CDR3 has 12 amino acids. The V end was cut by 9 bases, the J end by 6 bases, with 12 bases between. The CDR3 nucleotides are TGTGCCAGCCGGGACCCCCTCAATGAGCAGTTCTTC. Translated, it gives CASRDPLNEQFF. The full variable domain, rest sourced from reference TRBV19 and TRBJ2-1, is DGGITQSPKYLFRKEGQNVTLSCEQNLNHDAMYWYRQDPGQGLRLIYYSQIVNDFQKGDIAEGYSVSREKKESFPLTVTSAQKNPTAFYLCASRDPLNEQFFGPGTRLTVL.

The chain joins TRBV28 to TRBJ2-7; D is perhaps TRBD1 (8 bases). The CDR3 is 15 amino acids. V dropped 6 bases and J dropped 2 bases, with 17 bases sitting between them. The germline gives CDR1 MDHEN, CDR2 SYDVKM. The CDR3: CASSPGGTGPYEQYF. In DNA, the CDR3 is TGTGCCAGCAGCCCCGGGGGGACAGGCCCCTACGAGCAGTACTTC.

This chain connects TRBV10-3 to TRBJ1-5; D may be TRBD1 (5 bases). The CDR3 contains 15 residues. Trimming pared 4 bases from V and 4 bases from J, leaving 14 bases between. Germline CDR1 ENHRY, CDR2 SYGVKD. CDR3 protein: CAISAEGRVNQPQHF. As DNA, the CDR3 is TGTGCCATCAGTGCGGAGGGCAGGGTAAATCAGCCCCAGCATTTT.

This rearrangement joins TRBV29-1 to TRBJ2-3; tentatively, D is TRBD2 (5 bases). V lost 3 bases to trimming and J lost 1 base, with 8 bases between them. This CDR3 has 13 residues. CDR1 is SQVTM and CDR2 is ANQGSEA in the germline V gene. CDR3 in amino acids: CSVDGVGTDTQYF. CDR3 DNA sequence: TGCAGCGTTGACGGGGTTGGCACAGATACGCAGTATTTT.

The chain joins TRBV4-1 to TRBJ1-4; 10 nucleotides align to TRBD1. CDR3 length: 15 amino acids. The germline V gene has CDR1 MGHRA and CDR2 YSYEKL. With V trimmed by 2 bases and J by 6 bases, 3 bases remained unmatched. In nucleotides, the CDR3 is TGCGCCAGCAGCCAACCGGACAGGGGGGATGAAAAACTGTTTTTT. This sequence encodes CASSQPDRGDEKLFF.

The V gene is TRBV11-2, the J gene TRBJ2-1; a possible D gene is TRBD2 (7 bases). The CDR3 extends over 16 amino acids. Trimming took 1 base from V and 2 from J, leaving 12 bases between them. Germline V gives CDR1 SGHAT, CDR2 FQNNGV. CDR3 coding DNA: TGTGCCAGCAGCTTAGGGTCCGGGGGGCCCTACAATGAGCAGTTCTTC. Translating it yields CASSLGSGGPYNEQFF.

This clone was detected only once. The gene calls are TRBV5-4 and TRBJ2-1, with 8 bases aligning to TRBD2. The CDR3 runs 16 residues. Germline trimming cut 0 bases from V and 6 bases from J; bases unmatched to any gene: 8. Germline V gives CDR1 SGHNT, CDR2 YYREEE (reference sequence). The CDR3 reads CASSLARAGVPNEQFF. Written as DNA, the CDR3 is TGTGCCAGCAGCTTGGCCAGAGCGGGGGTGCCCAATGAGCAGTTCTTC.

The V and J genes are TRBV29-1 and TRBJ2-5, with D perhaps assigned TRBD1 or TRBD2 (6 bases each). The CDR3 has 13 amino acids. Trimming took 2 bases from V and 5 from J, leaving 12 bases between them. The germline V gene has CDR1 SQVTM and CDR2 ANQGSEA. This CDR3 reads CSVEFRGRETQYF. The CDR3 DNA reads as TGCAGCGTTGAATTTAGGGGGAGGGAGACCCAGTACTTC.

This sequence joins TRBV4-1 and TRBJ2-1, with unresolved D. The length of the CDR3 is 15 residues. V was pared by 2 bases and J by 7 bases, with 15 bases between. Germline CDR1 reads MGHRA; CDR2 reads YSYEKL. The CDR3 loop reads CASSQPLQLLNEQFF. The CDR3 DNA reads TGCGCCAGCAGCCAACCGCTCCAGCTGCTGAATGAGCAGTTCTTC.

The chain uses TRBV6-5 and TRBJ2-5; tentative D call: TRBD2 (6 bases). The length of the CDR3 is 15 residues. In germline, CDR1 is MNHEY, CDR2 SVGAGI. V shed 4 bases and J shed 2 bases, with 14 bases lying between them. CDR3: CASSSTSGSQETQYF. The DNA for the CDR3 is TGTGCCAGCAGTTCCACCAGCGGGTCTCAAGAGACCCAGTACTTC.

The V gene is TRBV15, the J gene TRBJ2-1; D remains unclear. CDR1 and CDR2 (germline): LNHNV, YYDKDF (reference sequence). With 0 bases removed from V and 6 bases from J, the gap between germline ends came to 18 bases. This CDR3 has 17 amino acids. CDR3 sequence: CATSRDQLTNKGNEQFF. The DNA of the CDR3 is TGTGCCACCAGCAGAGATCAGTTGACAAACAAAGGCAATGAGCAGTTCTTC. Drawing the rest from reference TRBV15 and TRBJ2-1, the complete variable domain is DAMVIQNPRYQVTQFGKPVTLSCSQTLNHNVMYWYQQKSSQAPKLLFHYYDKDFNNEADTPDNFQSRRPNTSFCFLDIRSPGLGDTAMYLCATSRDQLTNKGNEQFFGPGTRLTVL.

The rearrangement links TRBV15 to TRBJ1-1, with 7 nucleotides matching TRBD1. V shed 1 base and J 8 bases; nucleotides not matched to a gene: 10. Germline CDR1 reads LNHNV; CDR2 reads YYDKDF (reference sequence). The CDR3 is 15 amino acids. The CDR3 spells CATSRAWGQQLEAFF. The CDR3 DNA follows: TGTGCCACCAGCAGAGCTTGGGGACAGCAGCTGGAAGCTTTCTTT.

This clone was seen a single time. The chain links TRBV19 to TRBJ1-1; 7 bases align to TRBD1. Losses at the gene ends were 5 bases for V and 1 base for J; bases not matched to a gene: 7. The CDR3 has 15 residues. CDR1 is LNHDA and CDR2 is SQIVND in the germline V gene (reference sequence). The CDR3, as DNA: TGTGCCAGTAGTGCCCCGGGACAGTGGAACACTGAAGCTTTCTTT. Protein product: CASSAPGQWNTEAFF.